The 24 T cell receptor beta chains listed next were all sequenced from one sample in a study of radiotherapy plus CTLA-4 blockade in lung cancer. The protocol was immunoSEQ multiplex PCR, while the TCRdb copy is restricted to in-frame clones and leaves out a portion. The sample shows some 70,000 clones, under 85% of them seen only once. Material: peripheral blood, obtained from a patient treated with radiotherapy plus ipilimumab. Receptor source: a human donor with non-small cell lung cancer who had a partial response to radiotherapy plus ipilimumab.

The rearrangement links TRBV28 to TRBJ2-1, with a weak D call TRBD1 (5 bases). CDR1 and CDR2 from the germline V gene are MDHEN and SYDVKM. The CDR3 totals 13 residues. Trimming took off 4 bases at V and 6 bases at J, with 10 bases between the two ends. This CDR3 is CASSYDSPNEQFF. The CDR3 nucleotides read TGTGCCAGCAGTTATGACAGCCCCAATGAGCAGTTCTTC.

The chain employs TRBV30 and TRBJ2-2; D might be TRBD2 (5 bases). Trimming pared 0 bases from V and 4 bases from J, leaving 15 bases between. The CDR3 contains 16 residues. Germline V CDR1 and CDR2: GTSNPN, SVGIG (reference sequence). CDR3 sequence (DNA): TGTGCCTGGAGTGTACGGGGATACACTTCCACCGGGGAGCTGTTTTTT. Its translation is CAWSVRGYTSTGELFF.

This clone has a single count. The chain combines TRBV28 with TRBJ2-3, with 7 bases that match TRBD2. CDR3 length: 13 residues. Germline trimming cut 7 bases from V and 7 bases from J; bases unmatched to any gene: 8. CDR1 is MDHEN, CDR2 SYDVKM, per germline. The CDR3 sequence: CASTSGTTYTQYF. For the CDR3, the DNA is TGTGCCAGCACCTCCGGGACTACCTATACGCAGTATTTT.

This rearrangement joins TRBV7-3 to TRBJ2-3, with 9 bases fitting TRBD2. Germline CDR1 reads SGHTA; CDR2 reads FQGTGA. The J segment lost 0 bases and the V segment lost 0 bases, leaving 7 bases of the junction unmatched. CDR3 length: 18 amino acids. In nucleotides, the CDR3 is TGTGCCAGCAGCTTAACGGGACTAGCACCCGAGAGCACAGATACGCAGTATTTT. Protein sequence: CASSLTGLAPESTDTQYF.

The chain couples TRBV10-3 to TRBJ2-2, with a possible D match to TRBD2 (6 bases). Germline V lookup: CDR1 ENHRY, CDR2 SYGVKD. Trimming took 3 bases from V and 4 from J, leaving 12 bases between them. The CDR3 has 15 amino acids. The chain's CDR3 is CAISEFGGSTGELFF. The CDR3 bases are TGTGCCATCAGTGAATTTGGGGGGAGCACCGGGGAGCTGTTTTTT.

This clone has just a few counts. This chain connects TRBV27 to TRBJ1-5, with TRBD1 as a possible D gene (5 bases). The germline V and J ends were trimmed by 5 bases and 6 bases, with 14 bases remaining between them. The CDR3 has 14 residues. CDR1 is MNHEY, CDR2 SMNVEV, per germline (reference sequence). CDR3 sequence: CASSLRPGVQPQHF. CDR3 nucleotide sequence: TGTGCCAGCAGTCTTCGCCCGGGGGTTCAGCCCCAGCATTTT.

This clone was picked up one time. The genes are TRBV7-8 and TRBJ2-2; TRBD2 is a possible D gene (5 bases). The CDR3 runs to 17 residues. The V gene lost 5 bases and the J gene lost 2 bases, with 18 bases spanning the gap. Germline V gene sequence: CDR1 SGHVS, CDR2 FQNEAQ. DNA for the CDR3: TGTGCCAGCAGCCCCGAGATCCTGCGGGCTAACACCGGGGAGCTGTTTTTT. Translation: CASSPEILRANTGELFF.

The CDR3 sequence: CASSPQGVGTEAFF. The CDR3 DNA is TGTGCCAGCAGTCCTCAGGGTGTGGGCACTGAAGCTTTCTTT. The chain couples TRBV2 to TRBJ1-1, with D possibly TRBD1 on 5 matching bases. The CDR3 sequence is 14 residues long. In germline, CDR1 is SNHLY, CDR2 FYNNEI. V was shortened by 5 bases and J by 4 bases, with 14 bases between the two germline ends.

The chain employs TRBV27 and TRBJ2-1, with TRBD1 as a possible D gene (6 bases). Germline-derived CDR1 and CDR2 are MNHEY and SMNVEV (reference sequence). The CDR3 is made up of 13 amino acids. The V gene lost 5 bases and the J gene lost 8 bases, with 13 bases spanning the gap. CDR3 in amino acids: CASSPDRLYEQFF. DNA of the CDR3: TGTGCCAGCAGTCCCGACAGGCTCTATGAGCAGTTCTTC.

The chain joins TRBV30 to TRBJ1-1; D is uncertain. Per germline, CDR1 GTSNPN and CDR2 SVGIG (reference sequence). V was clipped by 4 bases and J by 7 bases, with 16 bases between them. The length of the CDR3 is 13 residues. The CDR3 region has the DNA TGTGCCTGGACCCGACCCCGGAGGGATGAAGCTTTCTTT. Translating it yields CAWTRPRRDEAFF.

V and J are TRBV19 and TRBJ2-7; D may be TRBD2 (5 bases). V dropped 6 bases and J dropped 3 bases, with 18 bases sitting between them. The CDR3 runs 15 residues. From germline, CDR1 is LNHDA and CDR2 SQIVND (reference sequence). This CDR3 is CASRPAGGRYYEQYF. The CDR3 coding sequence is TGTGCCAGTAGACCGGCGGGCGGGCGGTACTACGAGCAGTACTTC.

This clone is a singleton in its sample. This chain connects TRBV9 to TRBJ1-2; 7 bases line up with TRBD1. Germline assignment: CDR1 SGDLS and CDR2 YYNGEE. The CDR3 has 14 residues. V shed 4 bases and J 4 bases; nucleotides not matched to a gene: 7. The CDR3 is CASSNRDSSYGYTF. Written as DNA, the CDR3 is TGTGCCAGCAGCAACCGGGACAGTAGCTATGGCTACACCTTC.

This chain joins TRBV5-4 and TRBJ2-7, with 8 nucleotides matching TRBD1. CDR1 is SGHNT and CDR2 is YYREEE in the germline V gene (reference sequence). J was trimmed by 5 bases and V by 3 bases; bases with no gene match: 7. The CDR3 contains 14 residues. The CDR3 nucleotides read TGTGCCAGCAGCTCTCAGGGGGCGCGCAACGAGCAGTACTTC. Protein sequence: CASSSQGARNEQYF.

CDR3 DNA: TGTGCCAGCAGCTCCCCGGGACAGCCTTCCTACGAGCAGTACTTC. Its translation is CASSSPGQPSYEQYF. J is TRBJ2-7 and V is TRBV28, with 7 nucleotides matching TRBD1. Per germline, CDR1 MDHEN and CDR2 SYDVKM. CDR3 length: 15 amino acids. Trimming cost V 6 bases and J 1 base; bases outside gene matches: 9.

At least ten counts were recorded for this clone. This sequence joins TRBV9 and TRBJ2-5; 7 positions match TRBD2. CDR1 is SGDLS and CDR2 is YYNGEE in the germline V gene. Trimming took 0 bases from V and 5 from J; bases not matched to a gene: 4. The CDR3 runs to 14 residues. The CDR3 protein is CASSVGGGSETQYF. The CDR3 nucleotides are TGTGCCAGCAGCGTAGGGGGGGGGAGTGAGACCCAGTACTTC.

This sequence joins TRBV9 and TRBJ2-3; 11 nucleotides line up with TRBD2. This CDR3 is built from 16 residues. Germline lookup yields CDR1 SGDLS and CDR2 YYNGEE. Trimming cost V 4 bases and J 1 base; bases outside gene matches: 5. CDR3 residues: CASSPLGLAGTDTQYF. The DNA for the CDR3 is TGTGCCAGCAGCCCTTTGGGACTAGCGGGCACAGATACGCAGTATTTT.

The V and J genes are TRBV2 and TRBJ2-5; D uncertain. The V end was cut by 2 bases, the J end by 2 bases, with 3 bases between. The CDR3 extends over 12 amino acids. CDR1 and CDR2 (germline): SNHLY, FYNNEI. The CDR3 region is CASSEQQETQYF. The DNA of the CDR3 is TGTGCCAGCAGTGAACAGCAAGAGACCCAGTACTTC.

The chain combines TRBV7-3 with TRBJ2-2; maybe TRBD2 (5 bases). CDR1 SGHTA and CDR2 FQGTGA come from the germline V gene. The CDR3 runs 15 residues. Trimming pared 0 bases from V and 5 bases from J, leaving 10 bases between. DNA for the CDR3: TGTGCCAGCAGCTTAACGGCGGGCTCAACCGGGGAGCTGTTTTTT. Translated, it gives CASSLTAGSTGELFF.

This chain links TRBV10-3 with TRBJ1-3; D is uncertain. Trimming stripped 8 bases from V and 0 bases from J, with 8 bases between. CDR3 length: 13 residues. Per germline, CDR1 ENHRY and CDR2 SYGVKD. CDR3 coding DNA: TGTGCCATCGCTGCGGCCTCTGGAAACACCATATATTTT. The encoded protein is CAIAAASGNTIYF.

This clone showed up just a few times. V and J are TRBV5-1 and TRBJ2-7; TRBD1 is a possible D gene (6 bases). The CDR3 covers 15 residues. Per germline, CDR1 SGHRS and CDR2 YFSETQ. The V end was cut by 4 bases, the J end by 3 bases, with 17 bases between. The CDR3 nucleotides read TGCGCCAGCAGCACAAGATCCGGGACAAACTACGAGCAGTACTTC. It is translated as CASSTRSGTNYEQYF.

The genes are TRBV7-9 and TRBJ1-1; D may be TRBD1 (6 bases). This CDR3 is 16 amino acids long. V was pared by 1 base and J by 3 bases, with 15 bases between. Germline values: CDR1 SEHNR, CDR2 FQNEAQ (reference sequence). The CDR3, as DNA: TGTGCCAGCAGCTTAGGTAGGGGGGGGCAGGACACTGAAGCTTTCTTT. Translation gives CASSLGRGGQDTEAFF.

The genes are TRBV19 and TRBJ2-5; 10 bases line up with TRBD1. Germline V CDR1 and CDR2: LNHDA, SQIVND (reference sequence). V shed 10 bases and J 4 bases; nucleotides not matched to a gene: 9. The CDR3 has 14 residues. CDR3 sequence (DNA): TGTGCCACAAAGACAGGGGGCTATTCAGAGACCCAGTACTTC. Its translation is CATKTGGYSETQYF. Complete variable domain (other parts from reference TRBV19 and TRBJ2-5): DGGITQSPKYLFRKEGQNVTLSCEQNLNHDAMYWYRQDPGQGLRLIYYSQIVNDFQKGDIAEGYSVSREKKESFPLTVTSAQKNPTAFYLCATKTGGYSETQYFGPGTRLLVL.

The rearrangement joins TRBV14 to TRBJ2-1; the D gene is possibly TRBD1 (6 bases). The CDR3 length is 12 residues. The germline V gene has CDR1 SGHDN and CDR2 FVKESK. With 5 bases removed from V and 9 bases from J, the gap between germline ends came to 11 bases. The CDR3 here is CASSSQGIEQFF. The DNA of the CDR3 is TGTGCCAGCAGCTCCCAGGGGATTGAGCAGTTCTTC.

This chain links TRBV7-3 with TRBJ1-2; a weak D match, TRBD1 (5 bases). The length of the CDR3 is 16 residues. Trimming shortened V by 4 bases and J by 3 bases, and 18 bases separated the two germline ends. Looked up from germline, CDR1 is SGHTA and CDR2 is FQGTGA. This CDR3 reads CASSWGGTGPDYGYTF. In DNA form, the CDR3 reads TGTGCCAGCAGCTGGGGGGGAACTGGGCCGGACTATGGCTACACCTTC.